The sequence of this T cell receptor beta chain was determined in a study of T cells after yellow fever vaccination. This clonotype was counted once. The CDR3 covers 13 residues. Germline V gene lookup returns CDR1 SGDLS and CDR2 YYNGEE. V was trimmed by 3 bases and J by 4 bases, leaving 10 bases between them. MiXCR, run by TCRdb on the 5' RACE reads, gives a single entry per CDR3 protein. The table shows under 500,000 distinct CDR3 sequences, with approximately 18% occurring only once. The source was PBMCs, collected before the yellow fever booster vaccination. This clonotype was sampled from a man younger than 35 who received the YFV17D yellow fever vaccine. The chain is built from TRBV9 and TRBJ2-5; tentative D call: TRBD1 (6 bases). CDR3 DNA: TGTGCCAGCAGCGAGGGGGTAGGAGAGACCCAGTACTTC. Translation: CASSEGVGETQYF.